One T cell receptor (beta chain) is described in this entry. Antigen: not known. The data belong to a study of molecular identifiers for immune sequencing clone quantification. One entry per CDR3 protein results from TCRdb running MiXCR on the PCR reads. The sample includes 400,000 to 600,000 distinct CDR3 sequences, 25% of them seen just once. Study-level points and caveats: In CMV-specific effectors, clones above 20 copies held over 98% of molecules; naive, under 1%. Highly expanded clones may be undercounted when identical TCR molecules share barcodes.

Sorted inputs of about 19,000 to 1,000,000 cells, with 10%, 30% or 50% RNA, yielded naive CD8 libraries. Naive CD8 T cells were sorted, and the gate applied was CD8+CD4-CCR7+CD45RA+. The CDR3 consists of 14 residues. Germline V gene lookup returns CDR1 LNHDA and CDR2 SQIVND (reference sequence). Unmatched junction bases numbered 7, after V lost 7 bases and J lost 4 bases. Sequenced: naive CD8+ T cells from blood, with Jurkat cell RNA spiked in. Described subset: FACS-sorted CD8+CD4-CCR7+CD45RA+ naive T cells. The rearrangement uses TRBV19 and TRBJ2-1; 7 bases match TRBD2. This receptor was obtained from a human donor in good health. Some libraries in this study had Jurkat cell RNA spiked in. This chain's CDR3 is CASTWGGSYNEQFF. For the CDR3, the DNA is TGTGCCAGTACCTGGGGCGGGAGTTACAATGAGCAGTTCTTC.